Here is one T cell receptor (beta chain) with its context. This clone was seen repeatedly, ten times or more. The antigen this receptor binds is unknown. There are no base qualities to consult, and no much larger clone falls within one base. Participants in the prospective study were enrolled through a virtual design, were aged about 18 to 90 years, and lived in about two dozen United States geographic areas. To assign participants to cohorts, the prospective study relied on clinical history that participants themselves reported in a screening survey and a study questionnaire. ImmuneRACE Cohort 3 recovered participants were defined by two consecutive negative NP/OP PCR tests, healthcare professional clearance, or symptom resolution. Each participant in the prospective study had whole blood, serum and a nasopharyngeal or oropharyngeal swab collected by mobile phlebotomists. Prospective study participants could optionally give additional blood draws and questionnaires over an approximately two-month period. Before DNA extraction, prospective study blood samples were shipped either frozen or at room temperature.

Unmatched junction bases come to 3, with V trimmed by 4 bases and J by 4 bases. The CDR3 starts with the cysteine, ends with the phenylalanine, and has 14 residues. Just the 42-base CDR3 DNA is kept, in frame starting at base 1. The germline V gene sets CDR1 to MNHEY and CDR2 to SVGEGT. TCRbeta CDR3 regions were amplified from genomic DNA by means of the immunoSEQ Assay, a bias-controlled multiplex PCR. Per the authors' processing: Nucleated cell counts per sample were estimated from amplification of reference gene primers within the assay. To quantify the absolute abundance of each unique TCRbeta CDR3 rearrangement, sequence reads were collapsed and filtered. For each sample, productive Simpson clonality was calculated as the square root of Simpson's diversity index across productive rearrangements. The clones in this table, taken by TCRdb from immuneACCESS, are in-frame only. Not every clone is retained; where verified, under half of the shortfall comes from an unresolved V gene, and the cause of the rest is unknown. The DNA was the basis for D and trimming; V, J and clone size are from that table. The sample yields about 270,000 clones; approximately 90% were counted once. The top ten clones comprise over 2% of the sample.

These data originate in a study of blood T cell repertoires in COVID-19 (TCRdb year 2020). Context from the whole study: Collaborator samples came from the United States, Italy and Spain and covered acute and convalescent phases of COVID-19. Deeply sampled blood TCRbeta repertoires from subjects exposed to, actively infected with, or recovered from COVID-19 were included in the dataset. The repertoires were released in a freely available public database meant as a resource for research on the immune response to SARS-CoV-2. The prospective study material was composed of cDNA or gDNA derived from T cells, B-cell-depleted T cells, or PBMCs. A de-identified subject ID, COVID-19 status, age in years and sex were almost always included in the sample metadata. Where available, HLA class I and class II types were obtained from metadata supplied by the sample provider rather than from assay-based typing. The samples were drawn from the first 160 participants of the ongoing ImmuneRACE study and from over 950 subjects provided by 6 global collaborators.

What the work shows at the level of the full study, not this receptor alone: Clinical and demographic metadata were provided uncurated, with the amount varying by source and participant.

The receptor comes from a young woman who had recovered from COVID-19. The rearranged segments are TRBV6-2 or TRBV6-3 and TRBJ2-3; TRBD2 agrees with 9 junctional bases. Sequenced sample: PBMCs or T cells enriched from blood (not recorded which). The nucleotide sequence reads TGTGCCAGCAGTTTGGGACTAGCTGCAGATACGCAGTATTTT. It translates as CASSLGLAADTQYF.